Given below is one T cell receptor beta chain in context. The CDR3 extends over 13 amino acids. Germline V gene lookup returns CDR1 SNHLY and CDR2 FYNNEI. V dropped 10 bases and J dropped 0 bases, with 10 bases sitting between them. The sample originates from a study of blood T cell repertoires in COVID-19. As originally analysed: For nucleated cells, counts were estimated from reference gene primer amplification. The method was immunoSEQ multiplex PCR; TCRdb's version includes in-frame clones alone and lacks a portion of them. The V and J calls and clone size were taken over from that table, and D and trimming were inferred from the DNA. The sample has roughly 150,000 clones, approximately 91% seen once.

The rearrangement uses TRBV2 and TRBJ1-5, with a tentative D call TRBD1 (6 bases). This clonotype originated in a woman in her seventies with acute or convalescent COVID-19. The sample taken for sequencing was peripheral blood. DNA for the CDR3: TGTGCCACCTCAGGGGATAGCAATCAGCCCCAGCATTTT. Translating gives CATSGDSNQPQHF. Variable domain in full (rest from reference TRBV2 and TRBJ1-5): EPEVTQTPSHQVTQMGQEVILRCVPISNHLYFYWYRQILGQKVEFLVSFYNNEISEKSEIFDDQFSVERPDGSNFTLKIRSTKLEDSAMYFCATSGDSNQPQHFGDGTRLSIL.